The next 5 T cell receptor beta chains were all read from a single sample in a study of T cell responses to AZD1222 COVID-19 vaccine (dated by TCRdb to the early 2020s). The receptor library was made with the immunoSEQ multiplex PCR assay. As stored in TCRdb, this immuneACCESS dataset retains in-frame rearrangements with V and J assigned. A fraction of the clones does not appear; measured against another copy, unresolved V genes explain less than half of the discrepancy, and the remainder lacks a known reason. The sample includes about 160,000 clones, with 90% to 95% observed a single time. The ten largest clones take up 0.7% to 0.9% of the sample. Interpreted using the paper, the time point label stands for: baseline before first vaccination. The input for sequencing was peripheral blood, taken on day 0 of AZD1222 vaccination. The receptors here all came from an adult in good health.

This rearrangement joins TRBV13 to TRBJ1-6; the match to TRBD1 covers 8 bases. Trimming removed 4 bases from V and 7 bases from J; junction bases left unmatched: 6. The CDR3 is 15 residues long. Germline values: CDR1 PRHDT, CDR2 FYEKMQ (reference sequence). CDR3 in amino acids: CASSWGTGVNSPLHF. The CDR3 nucleotides read TGTGCCAGCAGCTGGGGGACAGGTGTAAATTCACCCCTCCACTTT.

The V call is TRBV2, the J call TRBJ2-1; 7 bases line up with TRBD1. The length of the CDR3 is 15 residues. V dropped 4 bases and J dropped 4; count of bases not matched to a gene: 7. CDR1 is SNHLY, CDR2 FYNNEI, per germline. The CDR3 protein is CASSGSRGRYNEQFF. The CDR3 DNA reads as TGTGCCAGCAGTGGATCAAGGGGGCGGTACAATGAGCAGTTCTTC. Full variable domain (remainder filled in from reference TRBV2 and TRBJ2-1): EPEVTQTPSHQVTQMGQEVILRCVPISNHLYFYWYRQILGQKVEFLVSFYNNEISEKSEIFDDQFSVERPDGSNFTLKIRSTKLEDSAMYFCASSGSRGRYNEQFFGPGTRLTVL.

This clone came up once. The rearrangement uses TRBV30 and TRBJ1-4, with unresolved D. Germline V gene sequence: CDR1 GTSNPN, CDR2 SVGIG (reference sequence). The CDR3 is 15 residues long. Trimming removed 1 base at V and 11 bases at J, with 20 bases between. CDR3 sequence reads: CAWSGTVAGYRKLFF. Written as DNA, the CDR3 is TGTGCCTGGAGTGGCACAGTAGCAGGTTATCGGAAACTGTTTTTT.

The chain is built from TRBV11-2 and TRBJ2-4; 7 bases match TRBD1. Per germline, CDR1 SGHAT and CDR2 FQNNGV. This CDR3 region has 13 residues. Germline trimming cut 1 base from V and 9 bases from J; bases unmatched to any gene: 3. The CDR3 sequence: CASSLAGGAIQYF. In DNA, the CDR3 is TGTGCCAGCAGCTTAGCAGGGGGAGCCATTCAGTACTTC.

DNA for the CDR3: TGTGCCAGCAGCCCCCACTCCGGGGATTCCCGAAACACCATATATTTT. Its translation is CASSPHSGDSRNTIYF. The chain combines TRBV3-1 (or the pseudogene TRBV3-2) with TRBJ1-3; D not certain. CDR3 length: 16 residues. Looked up from germline, CDR1 is LGHDT and CDR2 is YNNKEL (reference sequence). V was clipped by 4 bases and J by 5 bases, with 18 bases between them.